A selection of T cell receptor beta chains follows, all from one sample in a study of identical twins. TCRdb reanalysed the 5' RACE reads using MiXCR and keeps one entry per CDR3 protein. Found here are around 650,000 distinct CDR3 sequences, about 7.6% of them singletons; the top ten hold roughly 1.6%. The sample was also reused in another study, on yellow fever vaccine responses in identical twins.

The sample was PBMCs. These receptors came from a woman aged 18-35 years in good health. Each CDR3 is given with its conserved first and last residue. The order of the fields is V gene, CDR3 protein.

TRBV2 | CATVGREYNEQFF
TRBV15 | CATSRVIEETQYF
TRBV20-1 | CSARGASGYEQYF
TRBV5-1 | CASSLEGGADTQYF
TRBV10-1 | CASSEMGQISSYNEQFF
TRBV7-2 | CASSLVAGVAGELFF
TRBV7-3 | CASSLGSVRTDEQFF
TRBV4-2 | CASSEWGLDTGELFF
TRBV5-1 | CASSLQAGGTDTQYF
TRBV5-6 | CASSPGQGVINTIYF
TRBV27 | CASSFGATGELFF
TRBV7-7 | CASRKRTGAHTQYF
TRBV7-9 | CASHAGQGPSPLHF
TRBV7-9 | CASSLGFREVDTQYF
TRBV12-3/TRBV12-4 | CASSSVKNEQFF
TRBV15 | CATSREGFGLGQDHYGYTF
TRBV12-3/TRBV12-4 | CASSPHPDRRPYEQYF
TRBV2 | CASREREDGELFF
TRBV20-1 | CSATDRDAGNQPQHF
TRBV20-1 | CSAKGPREQFF
TRBV7-7 | CASSRSGQGGNEQFF
TRBV28 | CASTPGLGPYNEQFF
TRBV20-1 | CSASVTEGYGYTF
TRBV12-3/TRBV12-4 | CALSNRGGFLSGANVLTF